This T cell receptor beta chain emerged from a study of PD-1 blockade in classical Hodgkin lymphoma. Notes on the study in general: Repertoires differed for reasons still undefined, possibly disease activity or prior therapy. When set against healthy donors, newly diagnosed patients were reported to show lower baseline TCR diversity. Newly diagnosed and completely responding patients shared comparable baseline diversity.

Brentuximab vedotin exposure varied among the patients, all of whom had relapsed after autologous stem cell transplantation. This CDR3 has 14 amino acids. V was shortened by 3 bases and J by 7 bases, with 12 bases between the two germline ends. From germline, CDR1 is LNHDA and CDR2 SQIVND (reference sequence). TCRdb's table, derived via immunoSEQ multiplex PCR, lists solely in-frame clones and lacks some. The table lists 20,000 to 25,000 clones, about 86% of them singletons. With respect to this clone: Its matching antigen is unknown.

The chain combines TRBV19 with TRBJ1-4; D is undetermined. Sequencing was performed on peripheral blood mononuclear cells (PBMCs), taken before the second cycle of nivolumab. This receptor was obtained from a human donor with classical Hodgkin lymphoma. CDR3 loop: CASSMQDGGEKLFF. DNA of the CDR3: TGTGCCAGTAGTATGCAAGACGGCGGTGAAAAACTGTTTTTT. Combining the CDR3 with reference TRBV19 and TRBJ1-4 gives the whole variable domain DGGITQSPKYLFRKEGQNVTLSCEQNLNHDAMYWYRQDPGQGLRLIYYSQIVNDFQKGDIAEGYSVSREKKESFPLTVTSAQKNPTAFYLCASSMQDGGEKLFFGSGTQLSVL.